This TCR beta chain comes out of a study of blood T cell repertoires in COVID-19 (dated by TCRdb to about 2020). The study in broad terms: The collaborator samples originated in the United States, Italy and Spain and spanned the acute and convalescent phases of COVID-19. The material from the prospective study consisted of cDNA or gDNA derived from T cells, B-cell-depleted T cells, or PBMCs. Deeply sampled blood TCRbeta repertoires from subjects exposed to, actively infected with, or recovered from COVID-19 were included in the dataset. A freely available public database, intended as a resource for researchers studying the immune response to SARS-CoV-2, is where the repertoires were released. Samples came from the ongoing ImmuneRACE study (first 160 participants) plus 1,254 subjects from 6 global collaborators. The sample metadata nearly always contained a de-identified subject ID, COVID-19 status, age in years and sex. HLA class I and class II types, where available, came from metadata supplied by the sample provider rather than from assay-based typing.

Paper-wide results and their limitations: The amount of clinical and demographic metadata varied by source and participant and was provided uncurated.

TCRbeta CDR3 regions were amplified from genomic DNA using the immunoSEQ Assay, a bias-controlled multiplex PCR. Per the authors' processing: Nucleated cell counts per sample were estimated from amplification of reference gene primers within the assay. To quantify the absolute abundance of each unique TCRbeta CDR3 rearrangement, sequence reads were collapsed and filtered. For each sample, productive Simpson clonality was calculated as the square root of Simpson's diversity index across productive rearrangements. TCRdb re-hosts the immuneACCESS table, in-frame sequences only. Its copies lack some clones; in the studies checked, an unresolved V gene accounts for under half of them, and the cause for the rest is not known. V, J and clone size derive from that table, while D and trimming were established from the DNA sequence. This sample has about 310,000 clones in its table, and around nine tenths of those were observed once. In total, the top ten clones hold 1% to 1.5% of the sample.

As to this clone: Which antigen it targets is not known. No base-level quality is on record; no much larger clone is a single base apart.

The collaborating institutions used their own protocols to collect whole blood in K2EDTA tubes. For TCRbeta analysis, collaborator samples were shipped as frozen whole blood, as isolated PBMCs, or as DNA extracted from either sample type. This receptor was obtained from a man in his 70s with acute or convalescent COVID-19. The sample taken for sequencing was peripheral blood.

The CDR3 sequence is CAIMTGGNRELFF. The bases are TGTGCCATCATGACGGGTGGAAACAGGGAGCTGTTTTTT. The V and J genes are TRBV10-3 and TRBJ2-2; the D gene cannot be named for sure. V and J are truncated by 7 bases and 9 bases respectively, leaving an intervening sequence of 15 bases. The CDR3 spans 13 residues, from the cysteine through the phenylalanine. Only the CDR3 DNA is retained, 39 bases long and in frame from the first base. CDR1 and CDR2 (ENHRY, SYGVKD) derive from the germline V gene.